This is a list of T cell receptor beta chains from one sample in a study of T cell changes during pregnancy in multiple sclerosis. The data were produced by immunoSEQ multiplex PCR, yet TCRdb's version contains in-frame clones alone and is incomplete. In the table there are 35,000 to 55,000 clones, 92% of which are singletons. The input for sequencing was CD4+ T cells from peripheral blood mononuclear cells, taken in the third trimester of pregnancy. Every receptor here comes from a female donor with multiple sclerosis, enrolled in a pregnancy study. Each CDR3 is given without its conserved first and last residue.

>TRBV14|TRBJ2-1
ASSQDWRERQF
>TRBV5-8|TRBJ2-7
ASSPDRGHYEQY
>TRBV11-3|TRBJ2-3
ASSLNSLTDTQY
>TRBV7-9|TRBJ2-7
ASSLTSGVPYYEQY
>TRBV19|TRBJ1-1
ASSTDRGTEAF
>TRBV5-5|TRBJ1-5
ASSRGELYQPQH
>TRBV9|TRBJ2-3
ASSLASSTDTQY
>TRBV5-4|TRBJ2-2
ASSSLAMNTGELF
>TRBV29-1|TRBJ1-3
SVGGAIPGNTIY
>TRBV29-1|TRBJ1-1
SVGEAQGGVAF
>TRBV30|TRBJ2-4
AWSALRTSGKAKNIQY
>TRBV5-1|TRBJ2-3
ASSLVAGATDTQY
>TRBV5-6|TRBJ2-7
ASSLGQGHYEQY
>TRBV6-1|TRBJ1-5
ASSEGSTGIWPQH
>TRBV7-9|TRBJ2-1
ASSTGTGHYNEQF
>TRBV7-2|TRBJ2-6
ASSLTPSGANVLT
>TRBV19|TRBJ1-2
ASRTHRGYT
>TRBV4-3|TRBJ2-5
ASSQGTRKQETQY
>TRBV6-6|TRBJ1-3
ASSFDTDLSGNTIY
>TRBV9|TRBJ2-7
ASSVADGGYEQY
>TRBV4-1|TRBJ1-3
ASSQGQGNTIY
>TRBV11-2|TRBJ2-7
ASSLEVGVRYEQY
>TRBV29-1|TRBJ2-2
SVGLAGGNTGELF
>TRBV28|TRBJ1-1
ASDRQGLMNTEAF
>TRBV7-2|TRBJ1-5
ASSSGVSSNQPQH
>TRBV7-9|TRBJ2-1
ASSLRRGSYNEQF
>TRBV12-5|TRBJ2-7
ASGLVTRGEQY
>TRBV6-6|TRBJ1-2
ASSYGARYGYT
>TRBV5-6|TRBJ2-7
ASSPLGPSGIYEQY
>TRBV6-6|TRBJ1-5
ASSLQGAQPQH
>TRBV9|TRBJ1-1
ASSVGDNLNTEAF
>TRBV19|TRBJ1-1
ASTPHSGTPSEAF
>TRBV2|TRBJ1-1
ASRTRDEAF